The 10 T cell receptor beta chains given below trace back to one sample, sequenced in a study of cytomegalovirus exposure and HLA in healthy donors. Some clones are missing from TCRdb's copy, which holds only in-frame ones; the method was immunoSEQ multiplex PCR. The table has about 98,000 clones, roughly 89% seen once. Sequencing was performed on PBMCs. The source of these receptors is a woman in her 30s in good health and CMV-seronegative.

This chain joins TRBV7-9 and TRBJ1-2; 7 nucleotides line up with TRBD1. Germline V gene lookup returns CDR1 SEHNR and CDR2 FQNEAQ (reference sequence). CDR3 length: 13 residues. Unmatched junction bases numbered 2, after V lost 1 base and J lost 6 bases. As DNA, the CDR3 is TGTGCCAGCAGCTTAGGAGGGGGCGATGGCTACACCTTC. Protein: CASSLGGGDGYTF. Using reference TRBV7-9 and TRBJ1-2 for the parts outside the CDR3, the full variable domain is DTGVSQNPRHKITKRGQNVTFRCDPISEHNRLYWYRQTLGQGPEFLTYFQNEAQLEKSRLLSDRFSAERPKGSFSTLEIQRTEQGDSAMYLCASSLGGGDGYTFGSGTRLTVV.

CDR3 amino acids: CASSLPGLAGEVAKNIQYF. In nucleotides, the CDR3 is TGTGCCAGCTCACTACCCGGACTAGCGGGGGAGGTAGCCAAAAACATTCAGTACTTC. The chain uses TRBV18 and TRBJ2-4; 13 bases match TRBD2. V lost 4 bases, J lost 0 bases, and 9 bases stayed unmatched. Germline-derived CDR1 and CDR2 are KGHSH and LQKENI. CDR3 size: 19 residues.

The chain couples TRBV19 to TRBJ1-5; TRBD1 matches 9 bases. Germline values: CDR1 LNHDA, CDR2 SQIVND (reference sequence). With 7 bases clipped from V and 0 bases from J, the junction kept 22 bases outside the gene matches. The CDR3 covers 21 residues. This chain's CDR3 is CASTSCIETGGRLPSNQPQHF. The CDR3 region has the DNA TGTGCCAGTACATCTTGCATCGAAACAGGGGGCAGATTACCTAGCAATCAGCCCCAGCATTTT.

The chain is built from TRBV19 and TRBJ2-7, with D possibly being TRBD1 (5 bases). V was trimmed by 6 bases and J by 6 bases, leaving 15 bases between them. From germline, CDR1 is LNHDA and CDR2 SQIVND (reference sequence). This CDR3 is built from 13 residues. CDR3 in amino acids: CASSLLGALEQYF. The DNA for the CDR3 is TGTGCCAGTAGCCTCCTTGGGGCGCTCGAGCAGTACTTC.

V is TRBV20-1 and J is TRBJ2-7, with D possibly matching TRBD2 (6 bases). The CDR3 spans 11 residues. Trimming took off 8 bases at V and 6 bases at J, with 14 bases between the two ends. Germline CDR1 and CDR2: DFQATT and SNEGSKA (reference sequence). In nucleotides, the CDR3 is TGCAGTCTTCCCGGGGGAGTCGAGCAGTACTTC. Encoded protein: CSLPGGVEQYF.

The V and J genes are TRBV7-2 and TRBJ2-5, with a possible D match to TRBD2 (6 bases). In germline, CDR1 is SGHTA, CDR2 FQGNSA. The CDR3 totals 13 residues. The V end lost 2 bases, the J end lost 5 bases, and 9 bases lay between the germline ends. CDR3 DNA: TGTGCCAGCAGCTTAAGCCTAGCGGAGACCCAGTACTTC. Amino acid sequence: CASSLSLAETQYF.

The chain recombines TRBV5-1 with TRBJ2-7; TRBD1 matches at 9 bases. The CDR3 contains 16 residues. CDR1 and CDR2 from the germline V gene are SGHRS and YFSETQ. Germline trimming cut 0 bases from V and 5 bases from J; bases unmatched to any gene: 9. CDR3 sequence: CASSLAFPGQGNEQYF. Here the CDR3 DNA reads TGCGCCAGCAGCTTGGCCTTTCCGGGACAGGGAAACGAGCAGTACTTC.

This chain connects TRBV7-2 to TRBJ2-1; 7 nucleotides align to TRBD2. V was clipped by 6 bases and J by 6 bases; unmatched bases: 11. The CDR3 spans 15 residues. Germline lookup yields CDR1 SGHTA and CDR2 FQGNSA. In DNA form, the CDR3 reads TGTGCCAGCAGTTCGGGCCCGGGACTAAGCAATGAGCAGTTCTTC. Translation gives CASSSGPGLSNEQFF.

Written as DNA, the CDR3 is TGCGCCAGCAGCCAAGATGAGAGACAGGGGTGGGATACGCAGTATTTT. It encodes CASSQDERQGWDTQYF. The chain combines TRBV4-1 with TRBJ2-3; 8 bases match TRBD1. CDR1 and CDR2 from the germline V gene are MGHRA and YSYEKL. The V and J ends lost 0 bases and 6 bases, in that order; junction bases with no gene match: 8. This CDR3 is 16 amino acids long.

This clone was observed a few times. This sequence joins TRBV6-5 and TRBJ2-3, with a weak D call TRBD2 (5 bases). Germline-derived CDR1 and CDR2 are MNHEY and SVGAGI. V was pared by 10 bases and J by 4 bases, with 18 bases between. The CDR3 has 14 residues. DNA for the CDR3: TGTGCCACCCGGGCTAGCCAACCCTCAGATACGCAGTATTTT. It translates to CATRASQPSDTQYF.